This T cell receptor beta chain was sequenced in a study of spatial heterogeneity in lung cancer. About the study: In raw reads, more than 8.5 appearances on average were recorded for each unique TCR and UMI combination.

TCRdb fed the 5' RACE reads into MiXCR, producing one record per CDR3 protein. The sample yields thousands of distinct CDR3 sequences, about 7% seen once. This clonotype appeared many times. The CDR3 is 15 residues long. The germline CDR1 and CDR2 sequences are MNHNS and SASEGT. With 1 base removed from V and 6 bases from J, the gap between germline ends came to 13 bases. Regarding time point: sample taken at primary tumor resection. Frozen PBMC, nontumor lung or tumor provided whole RNA, which was sequenced unsorted. The specimen comprised PBMCs, sampled at surgery. The receptor was isolated from a male donor with early-stage non-small cell lung cancer. The chain carries TRBV6-1 and TRBJ1-5; TRBD1 might be the D (5 bases). CDR3 loop: CASSEDGPGVQPQHF. CDR3 DNA: TGTGCCAGCAGTGAAGACGGGCCGGGGGTTCAGCCCCAGCATTTT.